Listed below are T cell receptor beta chains from one sample, sequenced in a study of patients and donors after allogeneic stem cell transplantation. TCRdb independently ran MiXCR on the RT-PCR reads; one entry per CDR3 protein. In the table there are 70,000 to 100,000 distinct CDR3 sequences, about 5% of which are singletons. Sequences were obtained from blood, either unsorted or a sorted T cell fraction (not recorded which). These receptors all come from a human donor who was either an allogeneic HSCT recipient or a stem cell or donor lymphocyte infusion donor (not recorded which). It is not recorded whose cells these are; they may come from a transplant donor. Each CDR3 is given with its conserved first and last residue. A D gene is named only where the DNA matches it firmly. Clone size, where shown, is once, few, many, or a class for clones that have expanded.

cdr3_aa	cdr3_nt	v_call	clone_size	d_call	j_call
CASSQAGITDTQYF	TGTGCCAGCTCCCAAGCGGGAATCACAGATACGCAGTATTTT	TRBV18	many	TRBD2	TRBJ2-3
CASGGGGYGYTF	TGTGCCAGTGGGGGTGGGGGATATGGCTACACCTTC	TRBV12-3/TRBV12-4	many	-	TRBJ1-2
CASSSRTNTGELFF	TGTGCCAGCTCTTCGCGGACGAACACCGGGGAGCTGTTTTTT	TRBV2	many	-	TRBJ2-2
CASSLVTVGNTEAFF	TGCGCCAGCAGCTTGGTAACGGTCGGTAACACTGAAGCTTTCTTT	TRBV5-1	many	-	TRBJ1-1
CSAGTGDKGYTF	TGCAGTGCCGGGACCGGTGACAAGGGCTACACCTTC	TRBV20-1	-	-	TRBJ1-2
CSAGTGAGISGSEAFF	TGCAGTGCTGGGACCGGGGCGGGGATAAGTGGGTCTGAAGCTTTCTTT	TRBV20-1	many	-	TRBJ1-1
CASSQRDGPRTYEQYF	TGTGCCAGCAGCCAACGGGACGGCCCGAGGACCTACGAGCAGTACTTC	TRBV14	few	-	TRBJ2-7
CASSRVRGGNEQYF	TGTGCCAGCAGCCGTGTCCGAGGGGGGAACGAGCAGTACTTC	TRBV11-2	many	-	TRBJ2-7
CASSQERAWGYEQYF	TGTGCCAGCAGCCAAGAGCGGGCTTGGGGATACGAGCAGTACTTC	TRBV3-1	-	-	TRBJ2-7
CASSEGSLAKNIQYF	TGTGCCAGCAGCGAGGGCAGCCTAGCCAAAAACATTCAGTACTTC	TRBV9	-	-	TRBJ2-4